This is a list of T cell receptor beta chains from one sample in a study of blood T cell repertoires in COVID-19. Generated by immunoSEQ multiplex PCR, the TCRdb table keeps only in-frame clones and is missing some. The top ten hold 19% of the sample, which has tens of thousands of clones, about 88% seen once. Material for sequencing was peripheral blood. The origin of the receptors is a man in his 70s with acute or convalescent COVID-19. Each CDR3 is given with its conserved first and last residue. A D gene is named only where the DNA matches it firmly. Expanded clones get a size class; other rows say once, few or many, or leave the size out.

TRBJ1-2	.	.	TRBV6-5	TGTGCCAGCAGTTACGGGGGCACCGCTGGAGAAGGCTACACCTTC	CASSYGGTAGEGYTF
TRBJ1-1	.	.	TRBV9	TGTGCCAGCAGCGTAGGAGGGTTGAGCGACACTGAAGCTTTCTTT	CASSVGGLSDTEAFF
TRBJ2-4	.	.	TRBV7-6	TGTGCCAGCAGCTTAGGTCTGGCACCGCTAGCCAAAAACATTCAGTACTTC	CASSLGLAPLAKNIQYF
TRBJ1-1	TRBD1	.	TRBV7-2	TGTGCCAGCAGCTTACGGCAGGGGGCTATGGCTTTCTTT	CASSLRQGAMAFF
TRBJ2-2	.	.	TRBV19	TGTGCCAGTACCAGACAGGCCTTGGGGAACACCGGGGAGCTGTTTTTT	CASTRQALGNTGELFF
TRBJ1-2	.	.	TRBV5-5	TGTGCCAGCAGCCAGGATAACTATGGCTACACCTTC	CASSQDNYGYTF
TRBJ2-1	TRBD2	.	TRBV6-1	TGTGCCAGCAGTGATCCCGGGACTAGCGGGAACAATGAGCAGTTCTTC	CASSDPGTSGNNEQFF
TRBJ1-6	.	.	TRBV6-5	TGTGCCAGCGGGAGACAGGAGAATTCACCCCTCCACTTT	CASGRQENSPLHF
TRBJ2-2	.	.	TRBV3-1/TRBV3-2	TGTGCCAGCAGCCAAGATCCGTTGGGCAACGGCGGGGAGCTGTTTTTT	CASSQDPLGNGGELFF
TRBJ2-3	TRBD2	.	TRBV6-1	TGTGCCAGCAGTGAAGCGTCTAGCGGGAGGAGCACAGATACGCAGTATTTT	CASSEASSGRSTDTQYF
TRBJ2-7	TRBD2	.	TRBV7-2	TGTGCCAGCCTAGCGGGAGCGCACTACGAGCAGTACTTC	CASLAGAHYEQYF
TRBJ2-2	TRBD1	.	TRBV29-1	TGCAGCGCCTCGACAGGGTTCGACGGGGAGCTGTTTTTT	CSASTGFDGELFF
TRBJ1-1	TRBD1	.	TRBV24-1	TGTGCCACCAGTGATCGCGCAGGGGGCACTGAAGCTTTCTTT	CATSDRAGGTEAFF
TRBJ1-6	.	.	TRBV4-3	TGCGCCAGCAGCCAAGTGGCAGGGGATTATTCACCCCTCCACTTT	CASSQVAGDYSPLHF
TRBJ1-2	.	.	TRBV19	TGTGCCAGTAGCCCCGGTACGGAGACCTTTGGCTACACCTTC	CASSPGTETFGYTF
TRBJ1-6	.	.	TRBV4-1	TGCGCCAGCAGCCAAGATCCTCAGCCGGGGAATTCACCCCTCCACTTT	CASSQDPQPGNSPLHF
TRBJ1-5	TRBD1	.	TRBV25-1	TGTGCCAGCAGTGACGTTGACAGGGAACAGCCCCAGCATTTT	CASSDVDREQPQHF
TRBJ1-6	TRBD1	.	TRBV28	TGTGCCAGCAGTTGGGACAGGGACGTTTCACCCCTCCACTTT	CASSWDRDVSPLHF
TRBJ1-5	.	.	TRBV21-1	TGTGCCAGCAGCAAAACCGGACAGGACCAGATCAATCAGCCCCAGCATTTT	CASSKTGQDQINQPQHF
TRBJ1-2	.	once	TRBV5-6	TGTGCCAGCAGCCTCCCCAACTATGGCTACACCTTC	CASSLPNYGYTF
TRBJ2-2	TRBD1	.	TRBV7-3	TGTGCCAGCAGCCCCCCGGGACAGGGTAGCGCCGGGGAGCTGTTTTTT	CASSPPGQGSAGELFF
TRBJ1-1	TRBD1	.	TRBV6-2/TRBV6-3	TGTGCCAGCAGTTTCCACAGGGGTCCTGAAGCTTTCTTT	CASSFHRGPEAFF
TRBJ2-7	.	.	TRBV10-1	TGCGCCAGCAGTGGATGGCGGGCCTACTCCTACGAGCAGTACTTC	CASSGWRAYSYEQYF
TRBJ1-2	.	few	TRBV24-1	TGTGCCACCAGTGATCCCGACCCATACAGGAGACGATTCTATGGCTACACCTTC	CATSDPDPYRRRFYGYTF
TRBJ1-1	TRBD1	.	TRBV6-6	TGTGCCAGCAGTCCGAATAGGGGACAGGGGCTAATGAACACTGAAGCTTTCTTT	CASSPNRGQGLMNTEAFF
TRBJ2-3	.	few	TRBV5-5	TGTGCCAGCACCCTTGGCCCAAACACAGATACGCAGTATTTT	CASTLGPNTDTQYF
TRBJ2-7	TRBD1	.	TRBV18	TGTGCCAGCTCACGAGGGGGCATACAACCCTACGAGCAGTACTTC	CASSRGGIQPYEQYF
TRBJ1-3	.	.	TRBV11-2	TGTGCCAGCAGCTTACAGGGTTACTCTGGAAACACCATATATTTT	CASSLQGYSGNTIYF
TRBJ2-1	.	few	TRBV20-1	TGCAGTGCTAGTGGGGCTGACTCCTACAATGAGCAGTTCTTC	CSASGADSYNEQFF
TRBJ2-7	.	.	TRBV18	TGTGCCAGCTCACCAAACTCCGGGAAGCTGTCCTACGAGCAGTACTTC	CASSPNSGKLSYEQYF
TRBJ1-5	.	.	TRBV3-1/TRBV3-2	TGTGCCAGCAGCCAAGCCAATCCCGGGTTGACGGATCAGCCCCAGCATTTT	CASSQANPGLTDQPQHF
TRBJ2-2	.	.	TRBV13	TGTGCCAGCAGCATCGCAGGGCCCCGCACCGGGGAGCTGTTTTTT	CASSIAGPRTGELFF
TRBJ1-4	TRBD1	.	TRBV2	TGTGCCAGCCGGACAGGGTGGCTTGAAAAACTGTTTTTT	CASRTGWLEKLFF
TRBJ2-2	.	.	TRBV5-1	TGCGCCAGCAGCTTGGCCGCGGGGAGTCTCGGGGAGCTGTTTTTT	CASSLAAGSLGELFF
TRBJ2-4	TRBD1	.	TRBV7-2	TGTGCCAGCATCGGAGGGACAGGGGCCCTAAACATTCAGTACTTC	CASIGGTGALNIQYF
TRBJ1-3	.	.	TRBV2	TGTGCCAGCAGACAGGACTCTGGAAACACCATATATTTT	CASRQDSGNTIYF
TRBJ2-2	.	.	TRBV6-5	TGTGCCAGCAGTTACACCTCAGGGTACACCGGGGAGCTGTTTTTT	CASSYTSGYTGELFF
TRBJ1-2	.	.	TRBV28	TGTGCCAGCAGTTGGGACATTGATGGCTACACCTTC	CASSWDIDGYTF
TRBJ2-7	.	.	TRBV6-2/TRBV6-3	TGTGCCAGCAGTTCCCTTTCGAAGCGGCTGGGGGAGCAGTACTTC	CASSSLSKRLGEQYF
TRBJ1-5	.	.	TRBV5-1	TGCGCCAGCAGCTTGAACCCGGACCGCGGGTCCCAGCATTTT	CASSLNPDRGSQHF
TRBJ2-5	TRBD2	.	TRBV5-1	TGCGCCAGCAAACTAGCGGGAGCACCCAGGGGGGAGACCCAGTACTTC	CASKLAGAPRGETQYF
TRBJ1-2	.	.	TRBV28	TGTGCCAGCAGTCTCAACAGGGTAGGGTATGGCTACACCTTC	CASSLNRVGYGYTF
TRBJ2-1	.	.	TRBV29-1	TGCAGCGTCGGTACGCGAGCCGGAGCCTACAATGAGCAGTTCTTC	CSVGTRAGAYNEQFF
TRBJ2-1	.	few	TRBV9	TGTGCCAGCAGCGTAGAACAGGGAGTCAATGAGCAGTTCTTC	CASSVEQGVNEQFF
TRBJ2-5	.	.	TRBV2	TGTGCCAGCAGTGTTTCGGACCAAGAGACCCAGTACTTC	CASSVSDQETQYF
TRBJ1-2	.	.	TRBV24-1	TGTGCCACCCCGCGGCGGCACTCCTATGGCTACACCTTC	CATPRRHSYGYTF
TRBJ1-3	.	.	TRBV7-9	TGTGCCAGCAGCTCCCAGGGGCTCGGAAACACCATATATTTT	CASSSQGLGNTIYF
TRBJ1-5	.	.	TRBV19	TGTGCCAGTAGTTATAGCAATCAGCCCCAGCATTTT	CASSYSNQPQHF
TRBJ2-5	TRBD2	.	TRBV7-2	TGTGCCAGCAGCCCGTCGGGCGGAGCGGGAGGGTTGGAGACCCAGTACTTC	CASSPSGGAGGLETQYF
TRBJ2-7	.	.	TRBV27	TGTGCCAGCAGTCCGGACACCTTCTCCTACGAGCAGTACTTC	CASSPDTFSYEQYF
TRBJ2-2	.	.	TRBV19	TGTGCCAGTAGTCCGCTGGGCGCCGACACCGGGGAGCTGTTTTTT	CASSPLGADTGELFF
TRBJ1-6	TRBD1	once	TRBV14	TGTGCCAGCAGCCACCTGACAGGGGGTACCGGATCACCCCTCCACTTT	CASSHLTGGTGSPLHF
TRBJ2-7	TRBD2	.	TRBV7-9	TGTGCCAGCAGCTCCTGGGCGGGAGGACCCTACGAGCAGTACTTC	CASSSWAGGPYEQYF
TRBJ2-3	TRBD2	.	TRBV7-3	TGTGCCAGCCGTCTGGCGGGAGTGGGGGCAGATACGCAGTATTTT	CASRLAGVGADTQYF
TRBJ1-5	.	.	TRBV18	TGTGCCAGCTCACCACCAGCAGGGAGCAATCAGCCCCAGCATTTT	CASSPPAGSNQPQHF
TRBJ2-7	TRBD2	.	TRBV7-2	TGTGCCAGCAGCTTATCTAGCGGAAATTACGAGCAGTACTTC	CASSLSSGNYEQYF
TRBJ1-2	.	.	TRBV28	TGTGCCAGCACCCTGACTGGAAACTATGGCTACACCTTC	CASTLTGNYGYTF